This TCR beta chain was observed in a study of T cell responses to AZD1222 COVID-19 vaccine. General study points: Sampled repertoires all dated from after the peak T cell response. Regions left unmutated in variants are reportedly the target of nearly half of spike-specific TCRs. The donor cohort was predominantly white British with a female majority, and clonal diversity may have been underestimated. Just a handful of people given AZD1222 tested seropositive at baseline.

J was trimmed by 3 bases and V by 4 bases; bases with no gene match: 4. The CDR3 spans 15 residues. Germline lookup yields CDR1 SGHVS and CDR2 FQNEAQ. Clones were read by immunoSEQ multiplex PCR, and TCRdb kept only the in-frame ones, dropping some. The sample holds some 120,000 clones, approximately 86% seen once. For this clone: Its target is unknown.

Sample: peripheral blood, taken on day 0 of AZD1222 vaccination. This sequence joins TRBV7-8 and TRBJ2-2, with TRBD1 identical over 8 bases. The receptor's source is an adult in good health. This chain's CDR3 is CASSSRGRDTGELFF. CDR3 coding DNA: TGTGCCAGCAGCTCCAGGGGGCGTGACACCGGGGAGCTGTTTTTT.